A single sample is the source of the 4 T cell receptor beta chains below, sequenced in a study of cytomegalovirus exposure and HLA in healthy donors. Primers: 60 Vbeta forward and 13 Jbeta reverse. Clones were sequenced by immunoSEQ multiplex PCR, and TCRdb holds only the in-frame ones, with some missing. This sample carries about 140,000 clones, approximately 80% of them seen once, and the ten largest clones take 1.4%. Sequenced input: PBMCs. The receptors were sampled from a man between 25 and 39 years old in good health and CMV-seropositive.

This clone has only a few counts. V and J are TRBV5-5 and TRBJ2-5; TRBD2 aligns across 10 bases. V shed 5 bases, J shed 5 bases, and the junction held 9 bases outside the gene matches. The CDR3 runs 15 residues. CDR1 is SGHKS and CDR2 is YYEKEE in the germline V gene (reference sequence). For the CDR3, the DNA is TGTGCCAGCAGATTACAGCGGGGGGGGCGCGAGACCCAGTACTTC. Protein: CASRLQRGGRETQYF.

This clone has a single count. This rearrangement joins TRBV27 to TRBJ1-2; D may be TRBD1 (5 bases). The CDR3 is 15 residues long. Trimming cost V 1 base and J 6 bases, with 15 bases left between them. Germline V CDR1 and CDR2: MNHEY, SMNVEV (reference sequence). The CDR3 reads CASSLWVDSPDGYTF. The DNA for the CDR3 is TGTGCCAGCAGTTTATGGGTAGACAGTCCAGATGGCTACACCTTC.

The chain employs TRBV7-9 and TRBJ2-5; 13 bases agree with TRBD2. The V and J ends lost 2 bases and 5 bases, in that order; junction bases with no gene match: 2. The CDR3 is 15 residues long. CDR1 and CDR2 (germline): SEHNR, FQNEAQ (reference sequence). The CDR3 nucleotides are TGTGCCAGCAGCTTAACTAGCGGGGGGGCCGAGACCCAGTACTTC. As protein: CASSLTSGGAETQYF.

The chain combines TRBV25-1 with TRBJ2-3; perhaps TRBD1 as D (5 bases). CDR3 length: 12 amino acids. The germline V gene has CDR1 MGHDK and CDR2 SYGVNS. Trimming removed 4 bases at V and 3 bases at J, with 5 bases between. This CDR3 reads CASSAGTDTQYF. In DNA form, the CDR3 reads TGTGCCAGCAGTGCAGGGACAGATACGCAGTATTTT. Full variable domain (outside the CDR3, taken from reference TRBV25-1 and TRBJ2-3): EADIYQTPRYLVIGTGKKITLECSQTMGHDKMYWYQQDPGMELHLIHYSYGVNSTEKGDLSSESTVSRIRTEHFPLTLESARPSHTSQYLCASSAGTDTQYFGPGTRLTVL.